The source of this TCR beta chain is a study of shared clonotypes between healthy human individuals. Study-level information: Each donor's CD8 memory used one plate, CD8 naive two, each CD4 subset three.

From germline, CDR1 is SEHNR and CDR2 FQNEAQ (reference sequence). There are 12 residues in the CDR3. The germline V and J ends were trimmed by 5 bases and 9 bases, with 11 bases remaining between them. Genomic DNA from each subset was divided evenly over several immunoSEQ plates. Measured with immunoSEQ multiplex PCR; TCRdb has only the in-frame clones, and not every one. This table holds about 1.5 million clones, under 99% found once. Donors, healthy HIV-negative adults, lacked recent acute infections or vaccinations. The sequenced sample consisted of naive CD4+ T cells sorted from blood. Indicated subset: CD45RA+ positively selected. The origin of this receptor is a young man in good health. The rearrangement uses TRBV7-9 and TRBJ2-1; no reliable D call. The CDR3 here is CASSVINSEQFF. CDR3 DNA: TGTGCCAGCAGCGTGATTAATTCTGAGCAGTTCTTC. Filled out from reference TRBV7-9 and TRBJ2-1, the complete variable domain reads DTGVSQNPRHKITKRGQNVTFRCDPISEHNRLYWYRQTLGQGPEFLTYFQNEAQLEKSRLLSDRFSAERPKGSFSTLEIQRTEQGDSAMYLCASSVINSEQFFGPGTRLTVL.